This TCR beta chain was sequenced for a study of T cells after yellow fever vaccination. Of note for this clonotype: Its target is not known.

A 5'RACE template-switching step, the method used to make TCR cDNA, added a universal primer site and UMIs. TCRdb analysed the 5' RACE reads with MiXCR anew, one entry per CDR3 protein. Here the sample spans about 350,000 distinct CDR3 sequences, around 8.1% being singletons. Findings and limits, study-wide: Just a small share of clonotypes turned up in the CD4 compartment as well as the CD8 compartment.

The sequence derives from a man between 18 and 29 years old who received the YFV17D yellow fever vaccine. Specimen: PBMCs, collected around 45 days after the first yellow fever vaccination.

The DNA of the CDR3 is TGCGCCAGCAGCCCGGTATGGTCCACAGTTAACCAAGAGACCCAGTACTTC. Amino acid sequence: CASSPVWSTVNQETQYF. The V gene is TRBV5-1, the J gene TRBJ2-5; D gene ambiguous. The V end was cut by 4 bases, the J end by 0 bases, with 19 bases between. Germline loops: CDR1 SGHRS, CDR2 YFSETQ. This CDR3 has 17 residues.